A selection of T cell receptor beta chains follows, all from one sample in a study of vaccination effects on CD4 cells after COVID-19. Their antigens are not known. The protocol was immunoSEQ multiplex PCR, while the TCRdb copy is restricted to in-frame clones and leaves out a portion. This sample has roughly 63,000 clones, with about four fifths found just once. The material sequenced was CD4+ T cells from PBMCs cultured with SARS-CoV-2 spike peptides, taken before COVID-19 vaccination. These TCRs come from a human donor who received a COVID-19 vaccine. The CDR3 runs from the conserved cysteine through the conserved F or W. D genes are given only for firm matches. Clone size is not always given. Where it is, it says once, few, many or a class for expanded clones.

TRBJ1-3	.	once	TRBV7-2	TGTGCCAGCAGTTTAGGGGGCTCTGGAAACACCATATATTTT	CASSLGGSGNTIYF
TRBJ1-1	.	once	TRBV19	TGTGCCAGTAGGACGGAGCGGACAGCGACTGAAGCTTTCTTT	CASRTERTATEAFF
TRBJ2-5	TRBD1	.	TRBV5-5	TGTGCCAGCAGCCGGACAGGGACCCAAGAGACCCAGTACTTC	CASSRTGTQETQYF
TRBJ1-2	TRBD1	.	TRBV5-1	TGCGCCAGCAGCTTGGCCCAACAGGGGGCCGTCTACACCTTC	CASSLAQQGAVYTF
TRBJ2-5	.	few	TRBV7-9	TGTGCCAGCAGCTTATCGGAGACCCAGTACTTC	CASSLSETQYF
TRBJ2-2	TRBD2	.	TRBV19	TGTGCCACCAAGAAAAGCGGGGGGGCCCCGGGGCGAACCGGGGAGCTGTTTTTT	CATKKSGGAPGRTGELFF
TRBJ1-2	TRBD1	.	TRBV7-2	TGTGCCAGCAGCACAGGGGTACAGGGCTACACCTTC	CASSTGVQGYTF
TRBJ1-3	.	.	TRBV6-5	TGTGCCAGCAGCAGGGAACTCTCTGGAAACACCATATATTTT	CASSRELSGNTIYF
TRBJ1-3	.	.	TRBV7-9	TGTGCCAGCAGCCCAACAGCGGCTGGAAACACCATATATTTT	CASSPTAAGNTIYF
TRBJ2-5	.	once	TRBV2	TGTGCCAGCAGTGAAAGGCGTCGGGGGGAGACCCAGTACTTC	CASSERRRGETQYF
TRBJ1-5	.	few	TRBV28	TGTGCCAGCAGTTCCCCCGTAGGCGGGGGGGTCGTATTTAGCAATCAGCCCCAGCATTTT	CASSSPVGGGVVFSNQPQHF
TRBJ1-1	.	.	TRBV30	TGTGCCTGGAGTTTATATTCGGGCACTGAAGCTTTCTTT	CAWSLYSGTEAFF
TRBJ1-2	.	once	TRBV2	TGTGCCAGCAGTCAAGGGGCTAACTATGGCTACACCTTC	CASSQGANYGYTF
TRBJ2-3	.	.	TRBV5-1	TGCGCCAGCAGCTCTAATCTTTGGGGAGCAGATACGCAGTATTTT	CASSSNLWGADTQYF
TRBJ1-5	.	.	TRBV6-1	TGTGCCAGCAGTGACAGGGGCAATCAGCCCCAGCATTTT	CASSDRGNQPQHF
TRBJ2-1	TRBD2	.	TRBV7-2	TGTGCCAGCAGCTTAGGGCTAGCGGGGGGATATGAGCAGTTCTTC	CASSLGLAGGYEQFF
TRBJ1-3	.	.	TRBV3-1/TRBV3-2	TGTGCCAGCAGCCCCACTGGAAACACCATATATTTT	CASSPTGNTIYF
TRBJ1-1	TRBD1	.	TRBV10-2	TGCGCCAGCATAGACGGGGGACAGGGCTTGGGGACTGAAGCTTTCTTT	CASIDGGQGLGTEAFF
TRBJ2-3	TRBD1	.	TRBV19	TGTGCCAGTAGTATAGATGGGTGGGACAGGGGGCCTAGCACAGATACGCAGTATTTT	CASSIDGWDRGPSTDTQYF
TRBJ2-1	.	.	TRBV24-1	TGTGCCACCAGTGATTCGGGGTATTCCTACAATGAGCAGTTCTTC	CATSDSGYSYNEQFF
TRBJ1-1	.	.	TRBV5-1	TGCGCCAGCAGCGGCGTGGACATGCGATCTGAAGCTTTCTTT	CASSGVDMRSEAFF
TRBJ1-1	.	.	TRBV5-1	TGCGCCAGCAGTTATCAGGGAATTGACACTGAAGCTTTCTTT	CASSYQGIDTEAFF
TRBJ1-5	TRBD1	.	TRBV18	TGTGCCAGCTCGGAAGACAGGGCTCAGCCCCAGCATTTT	CASSEDRAQPQHF
TRBJ1-1	.	.	TRBV6-5	TGTGCCAGCAGTTACTCGACGGGGGGCGGTCCTGAAGCTTTCTTT	CASSYSTGGGPEAFF
TRBJ1-4	.	.	TRBV5-1	TGCGCCAGCAGCTTGGGACAGGTTAATGAAAAACTGTTTTTT	CASSLGQVNEKLFF
TRBJ2-2	.	.	TRBV19	TGTGCCAGTTCCAAACGGCAGGGGTGGATTTCCGCGAACACCGGGGAGCTGTTTTTT	CASSKRQGWISANTGELFF
TRBJ1-2	.	.	TRBV28	TGTGCCAGCAGTTTATCCCGCGCAGGGTCCTTTGGCTACACCTTC	CASSLSRAGSFGYTF
TRBJ1-4	.	.	TRBV19	TGTGCCAGTAGTATAGACCGGGACACGCTACCAAGTCAGAAACTGTTTTTT	CASSIDRDTLPSQKLFF
TRBJ1-1	.	.	TRBV27	TGTGCCAGCAGTCCGCCGGACACCCTGCCGACTGAAGCTTTCTTT	CASSPPDTLPTEAFF
TRBJ1-1	.	.	TRBV14	TGTGCCAGCAGCGGATACAGGTCTGGTGAAGCTTTCTTT	CASSGYRSGEAFF
TRBJ1-2	TRBD1	once	TRBV24-1	TGTGCCACCAGTGGTGGGACAGTTGATGGCTACACCTTC	CATSGGTVDGYTF
TRBJ1-4	TRBD1	once	TRBV19	TGTGCCAGTAGTCCCATCGGGACAGGGGCCGAAAAACTGTTTTTT	CASSPIGTGAEKLFF
TRBJ2-3	.	.	TRBV30	TGTGCCTGGAGTGTAGCCGGAGCTACGCAGTATTTT	CAWSVAGATQYF
TRBJ2-2	TRBD2	.	TRBV5-1	TGCGCCAGCAGCCCCCTTAGCGGGGGGGCCGCTGGGGAGCTGTTTTTT	CASSPLSGGAAGELFF
TRBJ2-2	.	.	TRBV7-2	TGTGCCAGCAGCTTTTCACTCAACACCGGGGAGCTGTTTTTT	CASSFSLNTGELFF
TRBJ2-2	.	once	TRBV6-1	TGTGCCAGCAGTGGTCCTTCTAGCTATACGGTGAACACCGGGGAGCTGTTTTTT	CASSGPSSYTVNTGELFF